This T cell receptor (beta chain) is from a study of T cells in Graves' hyperthyroidism and ophthalmopathy. Amplified regions were TCR beta CDR3 sequences from RNA transcripts. The primer set for the first-round RT-PCR of the TCR CDR3 was HTBI. Each CDR3 protein gets one entry after TCRdb re-called the multiplex PCR reads with MiXCR. The data hold roughly 580,000 distinct CDR3 sequences, with more than 11% observed a single time. With 3 bases clipped from V and 5 bases from J, the junction kept 4 bases outside the gene matches. The germline V gene has CDR1 DFQATT and CDR2 SNEGSKA (reference sequence). There are 13 residues in the CDR3. Newly diagnosed patients aged 18 to 65 had hyperthyroidism of under 2 months' duration.

The TCR comes from a woman between 25 and 40 years old with Graves' hyperthyroidism that later progressed to Graves' ophthalmopathy. The specimen sequenced was blood. The V and J genes are TRBV20-1 and TRBJ1-5, with TRBD1 matching 7 bases. The CDR3 spells CSARGQLDQPQHF. The DNA of the CDR3 is TGCAGTGCTAGGGGACAGCTGGATCAGCCCCAGCATTTT.